This T cell receptor beta chain is drawn from a study of CD8 T cells in ankylosing spondylitis (dated 2017 in TCRdb). As for the study more broadly: The study set out to find disease-linked TCR variants by profiling T cell receptor beta repertoires in ankylosing spondylitis patients and healthy donors. The whole study cohort included over a hundred healthy donors and under 30 ankylosing spondylitis patients. Peripheral blood was sampled, and synovial fluid was additionally collected from ankylosing spondylitis patients.

Synovial fluid samples were matched to blood samples from the same ankylosing spondylitis patients. This clonotype appeared a few times. The antigen it recognizes is unknown. No base qualities exist here, and no much larger clone lies one base off it. TCRdb shows the sequencer as Illumina HiSeq 2500. Quantitative 5'-RACE with molecular barcodes was used to prepare TCR beta libraries. The authors' analysis ran thus. To identify disease-linked TCR variants, a new computational method was used, one built on a probabilistic model of VDJ rearrangement. TCRdb trimmed the raw reads at Q25, called clones with MiXCR and kept productive beta chains. Every CDR3 protein is listed once, alongside the most common genes and DNA of its rows. TCRdb, not the authors, supplied the V and J calls. This sample gives under 150,000 distinct CDR3 sequences in total; roughly 8.4% of them show up just once. The ten most abundant clones make up 7.3% of the sample.

On the study overall, not on this receptor specifically: According to the report, matched synovial fluid samples from ankylosing spondylitis patients were significantly enriched for the disease-linked clones. The disease-linked clones showed a CD8+ phenotype and occurred at relatively low frequencies in peripheral blood. A TCR beta motif of fewer than 10 highly homologous amino acid variants appeared characteristic of blood from ankylosing spondylitis patients. Some motif variants had previously been reported in the synovial fluid and blood of reactive arthritis patients, which suggests shared mechanisms of disease initiation.

The receptor was isolated from a male donor with ankylosing spondylitis. Sequenced material: synovial fluid, either unsorted or a sorted T cell fraction (not recorded which).

The DNA sequence reads TGTGCCAGCAGCAGTAACGGCGATACGCAGTATTTT. Its protein is CASSSNGDTQYF. The rearrangement combines TRBV11-2 with TRBJ2-3; the D gene cannot be resolved reliably. According to the germline V gene, CDR1 reads SGHAT and CDR2 reads FQNNGV. V is reduced by 5 bases and J by 6 bases, leaving a spacing of 9 bases between them. Spanning cysteine to phenylalanine, the CDR3 consists of 12 amino acids. CDR3 DNA only is kept here, 36 bases in frame from base 1.